These 5 T cell receptor beta chains came from one sample sequenced in a study of cytomegalovirus exposure and HLA in healthy donors (dated 2017 in TCRdb). The library was prepared using the immunoSEQ multiplex PCR assay. For the multiplex PCR, a mixture combining 60 forward primers for TCR Vbeta segments and 13 reverse primers for TCR Jbeta segments was used. TCRdb took this table from immuneACCESS and kept in-frame rearrangements with V and J called. Such tables lack part of the clones; where checked against another copy, unresolved V genes explain under half of the gap, and the rest is unexplained. Present in this sample are 150,000 to 200,000 clones, around 76% of which were seen just once. The ten largest clonotypes hold about 1.9% of the sample. Input material: PBMCs. The receptor source for this set is a woman aged 25 to 39 in good health and CMV-seropositive.

This clone has more than one count but fewer than ten. The rearrangement joins TRBV18 to TRBJ2-7, with 7 bases fitting TRBD2. The CDR3 spans 16 residues. Germline V CDR1 and CDR2: KGHSH, LQKENI. Trimming cost V 4 bases and J 1 base; bases outside gene matches: 10. The CDR3 nucleotides read TGTGCCAGCTCACTCTCCTTAGCGGGCCCTTCCTACGAGCAGTACTTC. The encoded protein is CASSLSLAGPSYEQYF.

J is TRBJ1-1 and V is TRBV5-1; tentative D call: TRBD1 (5 bases). In germline, CDR1 is SGHRS, CDR2 YFSETQ. The CDR3 contains 15 residues. Trimming shortened V by 0 bases and J by 6 bases, and 15 bases separated the two germline ends. The CDR3 spells CASSLAQGNGAEAFF. The CDR3 nucleotides read TGCGCCAGCAGCTTGGCCCAGGGTAATGGGGCTGAAGCTTTCTTT.

The V gene is TRBV19, the J gene TRBJ1-5, with TRBD1 matching 9 bases. The CDR3 sequence is 15 residues long. CDR1 is LNHDA, CDR2 SQIVND, per germline (reference sequence). V gave up 3 bases and J gave up 6 bases; unmatched junction bases: 6. The CDR3 reads CASSILGTGRQPQHF. The CDR3 DNA reads as TGTGCCAGTAGTATTCTCGGGACAGGGCGTCAGCCCCAGCATTTT.

The J gene is TRBJ1-2, the V gene TRBV2; D is possibly TRBD1 (5 bases). Germline lookup yields CDR1 SNHLY and CDR2 FYNNEI. V was shortened by 6 bases and J by 5 bases, with 16 bases between the two germline ends. The CDR3 covers 14 residues. CDR3: CASRPPGMQYGYTF. The CDR3 region has the DNA TGTGCCAGCAGGCCCCCAGGGATGCAATATGGCTACACCTTC. The full variable domain, in which reference TRBV2 and TRBJ1-2 provide the parts outside the CDR3, is EPEVTQTPSHQVTQMGQEVILRCVPISNHLYFYWYRQILGQKVEFLVSFYNNEISEKSEIFDDQFSVERPDGSNFTLKIRSTKLEDSAMYFCASRPPGMQYGYTFGSGTRLTVV.

The chain carries TRBV25-1 and TRBJ2-1; 10 bases map to TRBD2. Germline V gene lookup returns CDR1 MGHDK and CDR2 SYGVNS. The junction had 14 bases not matched to a gene; V was cut back by 1 base and J by 8 bases. The CDR3 is made up of 18 amino acids. The CDR3 sequence is CASSESSSLAGVSDEQFF. DNA for the CDR3: TGTGCCAGCAGTGAATCCTCTTCCCTAGCGGGAGTGAGCGATGAGCAGTTCTTC.